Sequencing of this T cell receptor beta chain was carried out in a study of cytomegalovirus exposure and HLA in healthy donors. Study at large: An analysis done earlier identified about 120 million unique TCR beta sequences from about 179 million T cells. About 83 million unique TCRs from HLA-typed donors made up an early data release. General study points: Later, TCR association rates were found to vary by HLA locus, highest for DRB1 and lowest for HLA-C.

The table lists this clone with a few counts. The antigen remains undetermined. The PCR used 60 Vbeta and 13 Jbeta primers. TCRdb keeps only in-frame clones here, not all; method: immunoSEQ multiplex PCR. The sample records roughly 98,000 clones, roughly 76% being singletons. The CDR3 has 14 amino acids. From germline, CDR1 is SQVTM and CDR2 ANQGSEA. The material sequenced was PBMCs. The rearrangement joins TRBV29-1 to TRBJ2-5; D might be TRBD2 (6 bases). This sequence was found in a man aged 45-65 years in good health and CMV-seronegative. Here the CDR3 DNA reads TGCACCGTGACCCTAGCGTTGAACCAAGAGACCCAGTACTTC. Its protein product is CTVTLALNQETQYF.